These T cell receptor beta chains were read from a single sample in a study of cytomegalovirus exposure and HLA in healthy donors. The repertoire was sequenced with immunoSEQ multiplex PCR; TCRdb's copy has only in-frame clones and lacks some. The table for this sample gives about 51,000 clones. Source material: PBMCs. Receptors were obtained from a female donor in good health and CMV-seronegative. The conserved cysteine and the conserved F or W are not part of the CDR3 here.

TRBV6-6 ASSSPRDRVVLGYT
TRBV7-8 ASSLGAGLIYEQY
TRBV6-6 ASSYNQGGPDQPQH
TRBV7-9 ASSLATGYEQY
TRBV2 ASSLTGSDTEAF
TRBV30 AWSERLAGDEQY
TRBV30 AWSTGGLASNEQF
TRBV4-3 ASSQDLQGGDTEAF
TRBV5-1 ASSLGQGVETQY
TRBV29-1 SVGGGYGYT
TRBV5-1 ASSLAGSSSGRNYEQY
TRBV6-5 ASSGQGMEQY
TRBV19 ASSAYRGLYEQY
TRBV29-1 SAGLATDNEQF
TRBV7-9 ASSARDSYGYT
TRBV30 AWSYGGGSTDTQY
TRBV30 AWSSGGNTEAF
TRBV6-1 ASSETPTGARQPQH
TRBV15 ATSRDLVAREQY
TRBV19 ASSIGTDLRPQH
TRBV6-5 ATGEAYNEQF
TRBV4-3 ASSQRLTGAGNTIY
TRBV6-1 ASSGQNTGELF
TRBV7-6 ASSLGQGTAYGYT
TRBV5-1 ASKEPSTGELF
TRBV29-1 SVEDGRGGTEAF
TRBV6-6 ASSSPDTNYEQY
TRBV5-1 ASSLSFTGDNYGYT
TRBV2 ASSEEGAGEQF
TRBV18 ASSRQSYEQY
TRBV9 ASSVGPQGAGELF
TRBV9 ASSVRDWDSHEQY
TRBV6-5 ASSYSGGTNYGYT
TRBV4-3 ASSQDLWGGNTGELF
TRBV6-1 ASSEEGTLNTEAF
TRBV12-5 ASGTGQGFDTQY
TRBV7-8 ASSPMGGTYGYT
TRBV29-1 SVDGFEGTGWNTEAF
TRBV19 ASSPGQGVLNQPQH
TRBV6-5 ASSYPTSPGELF
TRBV27 ASISLGQGGTGELF